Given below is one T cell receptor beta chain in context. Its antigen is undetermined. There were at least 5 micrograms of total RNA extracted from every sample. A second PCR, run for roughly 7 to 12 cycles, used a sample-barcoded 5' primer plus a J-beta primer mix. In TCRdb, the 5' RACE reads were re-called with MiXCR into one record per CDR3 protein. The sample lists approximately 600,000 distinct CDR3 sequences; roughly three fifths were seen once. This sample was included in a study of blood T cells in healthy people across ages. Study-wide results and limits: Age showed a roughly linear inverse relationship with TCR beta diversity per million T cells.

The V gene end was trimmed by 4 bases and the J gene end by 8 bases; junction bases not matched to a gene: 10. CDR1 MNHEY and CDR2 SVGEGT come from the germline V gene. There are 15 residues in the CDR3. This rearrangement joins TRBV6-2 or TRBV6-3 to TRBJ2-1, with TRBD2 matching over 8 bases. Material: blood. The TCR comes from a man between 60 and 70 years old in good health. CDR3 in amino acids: CASSSGTRGGDEQFF. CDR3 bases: TGTGCCAGCAGTTCCGGGACTAGGGGTGGGGATGAGCAGTTCTTC.